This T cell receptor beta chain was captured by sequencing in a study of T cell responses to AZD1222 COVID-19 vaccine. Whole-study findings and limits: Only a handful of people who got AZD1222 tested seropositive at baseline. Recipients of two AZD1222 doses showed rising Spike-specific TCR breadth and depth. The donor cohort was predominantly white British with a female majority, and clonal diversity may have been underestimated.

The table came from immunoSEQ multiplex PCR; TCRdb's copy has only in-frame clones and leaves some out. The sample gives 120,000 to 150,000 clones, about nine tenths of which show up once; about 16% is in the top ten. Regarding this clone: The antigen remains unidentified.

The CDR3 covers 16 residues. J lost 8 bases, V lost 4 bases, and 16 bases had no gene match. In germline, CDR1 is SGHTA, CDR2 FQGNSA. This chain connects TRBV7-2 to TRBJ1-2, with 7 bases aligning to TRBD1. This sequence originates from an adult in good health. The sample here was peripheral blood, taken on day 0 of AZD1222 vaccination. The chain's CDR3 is CASSYYPGTVRGGYTF. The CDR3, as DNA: TGTGCCAGCAGCTATTATCCCGGGACAGTAAGAGGGGGCTACACCTTC. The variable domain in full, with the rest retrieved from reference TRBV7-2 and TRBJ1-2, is GAGVSQSPSNKVTEKGKDVELRCDPISGHTALYWYRQSLGQGLEFLIYFQGNSAPDKSGLPSDRFSAERTGGSVSTLTIQRTQQEDSAVYLCASSYYPGTVRGGYTFGSGTRLTVV.